The 16 T cell receptor beta chains below come from one sample, sequenced in a study of shared clonotypes between healthy human individuals. Data came from immunoSEQ multiplex PCR; TCRdb stores just in-frame clones and leaves some out. The repertoire holds hundreds of thousands of clones, with around 96% as singletons. Naive CD8 cells, CD45RO-negative and positively selected for CCR7, excluded terminally differentiated effector memory CD45RA+ cells. Sequenced: naive CD8+ T cells sorted from blood. The receptor set was obtained from a woman aged 30 to 39 in good health.

The rearrangement joins TRBV10-3 to TRBJ1-1, with D unclear. The CDR3 is 15 residues long. The germline V gene has CDR1 ENHRY and CDR2 SYGVKD. V was pared by 6 bases and J by 1 base, with 15 bases between. The CDR3: CAISDAGMSNTEAFF. The DNA for the CDR3 is TGTGCCATCAGCGACGCCGGCATGTCGAACACTGAAGCTTTCTTT.

CDR3 sequence reads: CAWSRTSLNTQYF. The CDR3 nucleotides are TGTGCCTGGAGTCGGACTAGCTTGAATACGCAGTATTTT. V is TRBV30 and J is TRBJ2-3, with 8 bases identical to TRBD2. Trimming took 2 bases from V and 7 from J; bases not matched to a gene: 5. CDR3 length equals 13 residues. CDR1 and CDR2 from the germline V gene are GTSNPN and SVGIG (reference sequence).

The chain uses TRBV10-2 and TRBJ2-7, with unresolved D. The CDR3 totals 14 residues. Trimming stripped 2 bases from V and 4 bases from J, with 12 bases between. Per germline, CDR1 WSHSY and CDR2 SAAADI. DNA for the CDR3: TGCGCCAGCAGTGAGCCAGCCCAAGTTTACGAGCAGTACTTC. Protein product: CASSEPAQVYEQYF.

The chain links TRBV28 to TRBJ1-1; possibly TRBD1 for D (6 bases). The CDR3 runs to 13 residues. Between the trimmed V and J ends, which lost 2 bases and 4 bases, there was a span of 8 bases. Germline assignment: CDR1 MDHEN and CDR2 SYDVKM. The CDR3: CASSLAGATEAFF. The DNA of the CDR3 is TGTGCCAGCAGTTTAGCAGGGGCCACTGAAGCTTTCTTT.

This chain uses TRBV7-9 with TRBJ2-1; the match to TRBD2 covers 10 bases. The J segment lost 2 bases and the V segment lost 5 bases, leaving 12 bases of the junction unmatched. The CDR3 sequence is 18 residues long. Looked up from germline, CDR1 is SEHNR and CDR2 is FQNEAQ (reference sequence). The chain's CDR3 is CASSTRAGGPYAYNEQFF. CDR3 sequence (DNA): TGTGCCAGCAGCACGAGAGCGGGAGGGCCTTATGCCTACAATGAGCAGTTCTTC.

V gene TRBV6-5 combines with J gene TRBJ2-7; TRBD2 aligns across 8 bases. The CDR3 is 15 residues long. V gave up 2 bases and J gave up 2 bases; unmatched junction bases: 5. CDR1 and CDR2 from the germline V gene are MNHEY and SVGAGI. The CDR3 DNA sequence: TGTGCCAGCAGTTACGGCCGGGAGGGCCCCTACGAGCAGTACTTC. Amino acids: CASSYGREGPYEQYF.

This chain joins TRBV5-6 and TRBJ2-7; unclear D gene. Germline V gene data show CDR1 as SGHDT and CDR2 as YYEEEE. V gave up 2 bases and J gave up 4 bases, with 13 bases separating them. This CDR3 has 14 residues. The CDR3 DNA sequence: TGTGCCAGCAGCTTCGGCGGCGATAGTTACGAGCAGTACTTC. Translated: CASSFGGDSYEQYF.

This clone occurred once. The CDR3 reads CASSQVVGSEQFF. The CDR3 DNA is TGTGCCAGCAGCCAAGTAGTCGGGAGTGAGCAGTTCTTC. The chain joins TRBV4-2 to TRBJ2-1, with D perhaps TRBD2 (6 bases). Deletions cut 1 base from V and 9 bases from J, with 10 bases between. CDR1 and CDR2 (germline): LGHNA, YNFKEQ. This CDR3 comprises 13 residues.

V is TRBV4-2 and J is TRBJ2-5, with a weak D call TRBD2 (5 bases). V lost 0 bases to trimming and J lost 1 base, with 9 bases between them. The CDR3 is made up of 15 amino acids. Per germline, CDR1 LGHNA and CDR2 YNFKEQ. This CDR3 is CASSQEFAGQETQYF. The CDR3 DNA sequence: TGTGCCAGCAGCCAAGAGTTCGCGGGCCAAGAGACCCAGTACTTC.

The chain links TRBV5-6 to TRBJ2-7; no firm D call. The V gene lost 4 bases and the J gene lost 6 bases, with 11 bases spanning the gap. From germline, CDR1 is SGHDT and CDR2 YYEEEE. The CDR3 totals 12 residues. The CDR3 region has the DNA TGTGCCAGCAGCGGGGTAGGCGGCGAGCAGTACTTC. Its protein is CASSGVGGEQYF.

CDR3 bases: TGTGCCAGCCGTCTCTGGACAGGGACGTATGGCTACACCTTC. Translating it yields CASRLWTGTYGYTF. V and J are TRBV28 and TRBJ1-2; 8 bases agree with TRBD1. Per the germline V gene, CDR1 is MDHEN and CDR2 is SYDVKM. The CDR3 sequence is 14 residues long. Germline trimming cut 8 bases from V and 5 bases from J; bases unmatched to any gene: 10.

The V and J genes are TRBV7-9 and TRBJ1-4; 9 nucleotides align to TRBD1. CDR3 length: 15 residues. Germline values: CDR1 SEHNR, CDR2 FQNEAQ (reference sequence). The ends lost 5 bases at V and 6 bases at J; junction bases unmatched: 7. In DNA form, the CDR3 reads TGTGCCAGCAGCGGACGGGACAGGGTTGATGAAAAACTGTTTTTT. Encoded protein: CASSGRDRVDEKLFF.

J is TRBJ1-2 and V is TRBV9; D is uncertain. Trimming pared 4 bases from V and 0 bases from J, leaving 7 bases between. Germline V gene lookup returns CDR1 SGDLS and CDR2 YYNGEE. The CDR3 sequence is 13 residues long. This chain's CDR3 is CASSPHANYGYTF. CDR3 in DNA: TGTGCCAGCAGCCCCCACGCTAACTATGGCTACACCTTC.

The V and J genes are TRBV7-9 and TRBJ1-2; the D is unclear. This CDR3 region has 12 residues. The germline V and J ends were trimmed by 2 bases and 8 bases, with 9 bases remaining between them. Germline V gene sequence: CDR1 SEHNR, CDR2 FQNEAQ (reference sequence). The CDR3 bases are TGTGCCAGCAGCTTAAATGGGGAGGGCTACACCTTC. Translated: CASSLNGEGYTF.

J is TRBJ2-2 and V is TRBV19, with 7 bases matching TRBD1. The germline V gene encodes CDR1 LNHDA and CDR2 SQIVND (reference sequence). The CDR3 sequence is 15 residues long. The V segment lost 3 bases and the J segment 3 bases; nucleotides outside the gene matches: 4. The CDR3 region is CASSIYRGDTGELFF. For the CDR3, the DNA is TGTGCCAGTAGTATCTACAGGGGAGACACCGGGGAGCTGTTTTTT.

This chain uses TRBV11-2 with TRBJ2-7; TRBD2 agrees at 10 bases. The CDR3 length is 15 residues. The V segment lost 3 bases and the J segment 6 bases; nucleotides outside the gene matches: 8. The germline gives CDR1 SGHAT, CDR2 FQNNGV. The CDR3 spells CASSLYLAGVSEQYF. In DNA, the CDR3 is TGTGCCAGCAGCTTGTATCTAGCGGGAGTTTCCGAGCAGTACTTC.